Each of the 10 T cell receptor beta chains below was sequenced from the same sample in a study of cytomegalovirus exposure and HLA in healthy donors. Sequenced by immunoSEQ multiplex PCR; TCRdb stores in-frame clones only, minus some. The data hold approximately 170,000 clones, with roughly 85% observed a single time. Sequences were obtained from PBMCs. Receptor source: a young man in good health and CMV-seropositive.

This clone came up once. Here the CDR3 reads CASSRQGVGNTIYF. The CDR3 DNA is TGTGCCAGCAGTAGGCAGGGTGTCGGAAACACCATATATTTT. V gene TRBV28 combines with J gene TRBJ1-3; D perhaps matches TRBD1 (5 bases). Deletions cut 5 bases from V and 4 bases from J, with 12 bases between. The germline V gene has CDR1 MDHEN and CDR2 SYDVKM. The CDR3 runs 14 residues.

This clone was picked up one time. This chain links TRBV11-3 with TRBJ2-1; 12 bases line up with TRBD2. Germline V lookup: CDR1 SGHNT, CDR2 YENEEA. The CDR3 totals 16 residues. V lost 5 bases and J lost 8; bases outside the gene matches: 10. CDR3 nucleotide sequence: TGTGCCAGCAGCGCCCCTAGCGGGGGGGCCGTAGATGAGCAGTTCTTC. Amino acids: CASSAPSGGAVDEQFF.

This chain links TRBV9 with TRBJ1-5; no firm D call. This CDR3 contains 16 residues. CDR1 is SGDLS and CDR2 is YYNGEE in the germline V gene. The V gene lost 2 bases and the J gene lost 2 bases, with 14 bases spanning the gap. The CDR3 DNA reads as TGTGCCAGCAGCGTGGGCAGCCGTCGGCGCAATCAGCCCCAGCATTTT. Protein: CASSVGSRRRNQPQHF.

This sequence joins TRBV5-1 and TRBJ2-5; D not certain. Germline loops: CDR1 SGHRS, CDR2 YFSETQ. This CDR3 contains 13 residues. The V and J ends lost 0 bases and 1 base respectively, with 4 bases between them. The CDR3 is CASSLAVQETQYF. DNA for the CDR3: TGCGCCAGCAGCTTGGCAGTCCAAGAGACCCAGTACTTC.

CDR3 loop: CASSLGGWGTGGYGELFF. The CDR3 nucleotides read TGTGCCAGCAGCTTAGGGGGCTGGGGGACAGGGGGCTACGGGGAGCTGTTTTTT. The V gene is TRBV11-2, the J gene TRBJ2-2; the match to TRBD1 covers 12 bases. The trim removed 1 base at V and 7 bases at J, leaving 10 bases unmatched. This CDR3 comprises 18 residues. The germline CDR1 and CDR2 sequences are SGHAT and FQNNGV.

The chain links TRBV28 to TRBJ2-1; 12 bases agree with TRBD2. V gave up 10 bases and J gave up 8 bases; unmatched junction bases: 9. The germline V gene encodes CDR1 MDHEN and CDR2 SYDVKM. The CDR3 has 14 residues. In nucleotides, the CDR3 is TGTGCCACCCAGACTAGCGGGAGTAGTGATGAGCAGTTCTTC. The encoded protein is CATQTSGSSDEQFF. Full variable domain (outside the CDR3, taken from reference TRBV28 and TRBJ2-1): DVKVTQSSRYLVKRTGEKVFLECVQDMDHENMFWYRQDPGLGLRLIYFSYDVKMKEKGDIPEGYSVSREKKERFSLILESASTNQTSMYLCATQTSGSSDEQFFGPGTRLTVL.

The chain carries TRBV30 and TRBJ2-5; a weak D match, TRBD2 (5 bases). CDR1 and CDR2 (germline): GTSNPN, SVGIG (reference sequence). The CDR3 loop spans 14 amino acids. Trimming pared 3 bases from V and 1 base from J, leaving 12 bases between. CDR3 bases: TGTGCCTGGAGGCCACGGGCGGGCCAAGAGACCCAGTACTTC. This codes for CAWRPRAGQETQYF.

The chain uses TRBV5-1 and TRBJ1-1; D not certain. With 4 bases removed from V and 1 base from J, the gap between germline ends came to 11 bases. The CDR3 is made up of 14 amino acids. Germline V gives CDR1 SGHRS, CDR2 YFSETQ. The CDR3 sequence: CASSPTAGNTEAFF. CDR3 bases: TGCGCCAGCAGCCCGACGGCGGGGAACACTGAAGCTTTCTTT.

J is TRBJ2-5 and V is TRBV5-1; tentatively, D is TRBD1 (5 bases). The germline V and J ends were trimmed by 2 bases and 3 bases, with 8 bases remaining between them. Germline lookup yields CDR1 SGHRS and CDR2 YFSETQ. CDR3 length equals 13 residues. The CDR3 DNA sequence: TGCGCCAGCAGCTTTGGCAGGGAAGAGACCCAGTACTTC. Translating it yields CASSFGREETQYF.

This clone has a handful of counts. The gene calls are TRBV19 and TRBJ1-1; D gene ambiguous. CDR3 length: 13 residues. CDR1 is LNHDA and CDR2 is SQIVND in the germline V gene (reference sequence). The V and J ends lost 3 bases and 2 bases respectively, with 7 bases between them. Here the CDR3 reads CASSIGVNTEAFF. In DNA, the CDR3 is TGTGCCAGTAGTATCGGGGTAAACACTGAAGCTTTCTTT.